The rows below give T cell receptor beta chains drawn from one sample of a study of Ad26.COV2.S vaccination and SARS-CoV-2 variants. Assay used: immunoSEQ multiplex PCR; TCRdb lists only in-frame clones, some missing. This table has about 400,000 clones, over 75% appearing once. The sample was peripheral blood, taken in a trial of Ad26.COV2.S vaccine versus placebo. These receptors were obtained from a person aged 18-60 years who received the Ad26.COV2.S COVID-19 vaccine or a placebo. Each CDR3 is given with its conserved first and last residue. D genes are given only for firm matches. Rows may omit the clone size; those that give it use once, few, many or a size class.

CDR3 protein: CASGRDGTSAEAFF; CDR3 DNA: TGTGCTAGTGGCCGGGACGGAACCTCCGCTGAAGCTTTCTTT; J gene: TRBJ1-1; clone size: -; D gene: -; V gene: TRBV12-5
CDR3 protein: CASSPDSGTSEQFF; CDR3 DNA: TGTGCCAGCAGCCCTGACTCCGGCACGAGTGAGCAGTTCTTC; J gene: TRBJ2-1; clone size: -; D gene: -; V gene: TRBV7-2
CDR3 protein: CASSQMGGLAGGEQYF; CDR3 DNA: TGTGCCAGCAGCCAAATGGGGGGACTAGCGGGAGGCGAGCAGTACTTC; J gene: TRBJ2-7; clone size: once; D gene: TRBD2; V gene: TRBV4-2
CDR3 protein: CASSQDSTSGRSGELFF; CDR3 DNA: TGTGCCAGCAGCCAAGATTCGACTAGCGGGAGATCCGGGGAGCTGTTTTTT; J gene: TRBJ2-2; clone size: -; D gene: TRBD2; V gene: TRBV3-1/TRBV3-2
CDR3 protein: CASSLAGGKANEKLFF; CDR3 DNA: TGTGCCAGCAGCTTAGCGGGGGGGAAGGCTAATGAAAAACTGTTTTTT; J gene: TRBJ1-4; clone size: -; D gene: -; V gene: TRBV7-6
CDR3 protein: CASSLRRMNTGELFF; CDR3 DNA: TGTGCCAGCAGCTTACGACGGATGAACACCGGGGAGCTGTTTTTT; J gene: TRBJ2-2; clone size: -; D gene: -; V gene: TRBV7-2
CDR3 protein: CASRFPDSNEAFF; CDR3 DNA: TGTGCCAGCCGTTTCCCGGACAGTAATGAAGCTTTCTTT; J gene: TRBJ1-1; clone size: -; D gene: -; V gene: TRBV12-3/TRBV12-4
CDR3 protein: CASSPYRLVREELFF; CDR3 DNA: TGTGCCAGCAGCCCCTATCGACTGGTTCGGGAGGAGCTGTTTTTT; J gene: TRBJ2-2; clone size: -; D gene: -; V gene: TRBV14
CDR3 protein: CASSLAQGQMYNEQFF; CDR3 DNA: TGTGCCAGCAGCTTAGCGCAGGGACAGATGTACAATGAGCAGTTCTTC; J gene: TRBJ2-1; clone size: -; D gene: TRBD1; V gene: TRBV7-2
CDR3 protein: CASSLVQGAVEKLFF; CDR3 DNA: TGTGCCAGCAGCTTAGTACAGGGGGCGGTTGAAAAACTGTTTTTT; J gene: TRBJ1-4; clone size: -; D gene: TRBD1; V gene: TRBV7-2
CDR3 protein: CASSGSGTGGYTQYF; CDR3 DNA: TGTGCCAGCAGTGGTTCCGGGACAGGGGGTTATACGCAGTATTTT; J gene: TRBJ2-3; clone size: -; D gene: TRBD1; V gene: TRBV6-1
CDR3 protein: CASSFSGQEFF; CDR3 DNA: TGTGCCAGCAGTTTCTCGGGTCAGGAGTTCTTC; J gene: TRBJ2-1; clone size: -; D gene: -; V gene: TRBV27
CDR3 protein: CSVEGRGPGERHTIYF; CDR3 DNA: TGCAGCGTTGAGGGGCGGGGGCCAGGGGAGCGACACACCATATATTTT; J gene: TRBJ1-3; clone size: -; D gene: -; V gene: TRBV29-1
CDR3 protein: CASSLADTQYF; CDR3 DNA: TGCGCCAGCAGTTTAGCAGATACGCAGTATTTT; J gene: TRBJ2-3; clone size: -; D gene: -; V gene: TRBV10-2
CDR3 protein: CASSIEPPRSGGRTDTQYF; CDR3 DNA: TGTGCCAGTAGTATAGAACCACCTCGGTCGGGAGGCCGCACAGATACGCAGTATTTT; J gene: TRBJ2-3; clone size: -; D gene: TRBD2; V gene: TRBV19
CDR3 protein: CASSAPGTSLETQYF; CDR3 DNA: TGCGCCAGCAGTGCTCCGGGAACCTCCCTAGAGACCCAGTACTTC; J gene: TRBJ2-5; clone size: -; D gene: -; V gene: TRBV10-2
CDR3 protein: CASSLGRGARDEKLFF; CDR3 DNA: TGCGCCAGCAGCTTGGGCCGAGGGGCGCGGGATGAAAAACTGTTTTTT; J gene: TRBJ1-4; clone size: -; D gene: -; V gene: TRBV5-1
CDR3 protein: CASSEGREGTDTQYF; CDR3 DNA: TGCGCCAGCAGTGAGGGCCGGGAAGGCACAGATACGCAGTATTTT; J gene: TRBJ2-3; clone size: -; D gene: -; V gene: TRBV10-1
CDR3 protein: CASSRARFGQEQYF; CDR3 DNA: TGTGCCAGCAGCCGGGCCAGGTTTGGTCAGGAGCAGTACTTC; J gene: TRBJ2-7; clone size: -; D gene: -; V gene: TRBV7-9
CDR3 protein: CASSLAPTGGTDTQYF; CDR3 DNA: TGCGCCAGCAGCTTGGCCCCGACAGGGGGGACAGATACGCAGTATTTT; J gene: TRBJ2-3; clone size: -; D gene: TRBD1; V gene: TRBV5-1
CDR3 protein: CSVEAGGREYGYTF; CDR3 DNA: TGCAGCGTTGAAGCAGGGGGCAGAGAGTATGGCTACACCTTC; J gene: TRBJ1-2; clone size: -; D gene: TRBD1; V gene: TRBV29-1
CDR3 protein: CASSLKGGGDRAKEQYF; CDR3 DNA: TGTGCCAGCAGTTTAAAAGGGGGCGGGGACAGGGCGAAAGAGCAGTACTTC; J gene: TRBJ2-7; clone size: -; D gene: TRBD1; V gene: TRBV27
CDR3 protein: CAWSQLAGESDEQFF; CDR3 DNA: TGTGCCTGGAGTCAACTAGCGGGAGAGAGCGATGAGCAGTTCTTC; J gene: TRBJ2-1; clone size: -; D gene: TRBD2; V gene: TRBV30
CDR3 protein: CASKVGIGLQETQYF; CDR3 DNA: TGCGCCAGCAAAGTGGGGATAGGGTTACAAGAGACCCAGTACTTC; J gene: TRBJ2-5; clone size: -; D gene: -; V gene: TRBV5-1
CDR3 protein: CASSQVPRQDYYEQYF; CDR3 DNA: TGCGCCAGCAGCCAAGTCCCTCGGCAGGACTACTACGAGCAGTACTTC; J gene: TRBJ2-7; clone size: -; D gene: -; V gene: TRBV4-3
CDR3 protein: CATAPGALNTGELFF; CDR3 DNA: TGTGCCACAGCCCCAGGAGCCTTGAACACCGGGGAGCTGTTTTTT; J gene: TRBJ2-2; clone size: -; D gene: -; V gene: TRBV15
CDR3 protein: CASSQGLAGTDTQYF; CDR3 DNA: TGTGCCAGCAGCCAGGGACTAGCGGGAACAGATACGCAGTATTTT; J gene: TRBJ2-3; clone size: -; D gene: TRBD2; V gene: TRBV5-6
CDR3 protein: CASSPPGRRKGRYEQYF; CDR3 DNA: TGTGCCAGCAGTCCACCGGGACGGCGGAAGGGTCGCTACGAGCAGTACTTC; J gene: TRBJ2-7; clone size: -; D gene: -; V gene: TRBV28
CDR3 protein: CASSYSDRLDSTDTQYF; CDR3 DNA: TGTGCCAGCAGTTACTCCGACCGACTAGATAGCACAGATACGCAGTATTTT; J gene: TRBJ2-3; clone size: -; D gene: -; V gene: TRBV6-2/TRBV6-3
CDR3 protein: CASSRTANYGYTF; CDR3 DNA: TGTGCCAGCAGTCGGACAGCTAACTATGGCTACACCTTC; J gene: TRBJ1-2; clone size: -; D gene: -; V gene: TRBV2
CDR3 protein: CASSLQGSSYNEQFF; CDR3 DNA: TGTGCCAGCAGCTTACAGGGGAGCTCCTACAATGAGCAGTTCTTC; J gene: TRBJ2-1; clone size: few; D gene: -; V gene: TRBV11-3
CDR3 protein: CASSLFRGAGTGELFF; CDR3 DNA: TGTGCCAGCAGCTTGTTTAGGGGCGCGGGCACCGGGGAGCTGTTTTTT; J gene: TRBJ2-2; clone size: few; D gene: -; V gene: TRBV5-6
CDR3 protein: CASRLGQTYEQYF; CDR3 DNA: TGCGCCAGCAGATTAGGGCAGACCTACGAGCAGTACTTC; J gene: TRBJ2-7; clone size: -; D gene: -; V gene: TRBV5-1
CDR3 protein: CASSLLRGERGTQYF; CDR3 DNA: TGTGCCAGCAGCTTGTTGCGGGGCGAGCGGGGGACCCAGTACTTC; J gene: TRBJ2-5; clone size: -; D gene: TRBD2; V gene: TRBV5-6
CDR3 protein: CASSPARGLVAEAFF; CDR3 DNA: TGTGCCAGCAGCCCCGCGCGGGGGCTAGTCGCTGAAGCTTTCTTT; J gene: TRBJ1-1; clone size: -; D gene: -; V gene: TRBV5-6
CDR3 protein: CASSVSTSGSADTQYF; CDR3 DNA: TGTGCCAGCAGCGTTTCGACTAGCGGGAGCGCAGATACGCAGTATTTT; J gene: TRBJ2-3; clone size: -; D gene: TRBD2; V gene: TRBV9
CDR3 protein: CASSSGSGSWGETQYF; CDR3 DNA: TGTGCCAGCAGCTCCGGGAGCGGGAGTTGGGGAGAGACCCAGTACTTC; J gene: TRBJ2-5; clone size: -; D gene: TRBD2; V gene: TRBV7-8
CDR3 protein: CASSSSGGADTQYF; CDR3 DNA: TGTGCCAGCAGCTCGAGCGGGGGAGCAGATACGCAGTATTTT; J gene: TRBJ2-3; clone size: -; D gene: TRBD2; V gene: TRBV7-9
CDR3 protein: CASSLQQGLTNEKLFF; CDR3 DNA: TGTGCCAGTAGTCTCCAACAGGGACTAACTAATGAAAAACTGTTTTTT; J gene: TRBJ1-4; clone size: -; D gene: -; V gene: TRBV19
CDR3 protein: CASSYGSGGIQYF; CDR3 DNA: TGTGCCAGCAGTTACGGGTCCGGTGGCATTCAGTACTTC; J gene: TRBJ2-4; clone size: -; D gene: -; V gene: TRBV6-5
CDR3 protein: CASSRREGTEAFF; CDR3 DNA: TGTGCCAGCAGCAGAAGGGAGGGCACTGAAGCTTTCTTT; J gene: TRBJ1-1; clone size: -; D gene: -; V gene: TRBV2